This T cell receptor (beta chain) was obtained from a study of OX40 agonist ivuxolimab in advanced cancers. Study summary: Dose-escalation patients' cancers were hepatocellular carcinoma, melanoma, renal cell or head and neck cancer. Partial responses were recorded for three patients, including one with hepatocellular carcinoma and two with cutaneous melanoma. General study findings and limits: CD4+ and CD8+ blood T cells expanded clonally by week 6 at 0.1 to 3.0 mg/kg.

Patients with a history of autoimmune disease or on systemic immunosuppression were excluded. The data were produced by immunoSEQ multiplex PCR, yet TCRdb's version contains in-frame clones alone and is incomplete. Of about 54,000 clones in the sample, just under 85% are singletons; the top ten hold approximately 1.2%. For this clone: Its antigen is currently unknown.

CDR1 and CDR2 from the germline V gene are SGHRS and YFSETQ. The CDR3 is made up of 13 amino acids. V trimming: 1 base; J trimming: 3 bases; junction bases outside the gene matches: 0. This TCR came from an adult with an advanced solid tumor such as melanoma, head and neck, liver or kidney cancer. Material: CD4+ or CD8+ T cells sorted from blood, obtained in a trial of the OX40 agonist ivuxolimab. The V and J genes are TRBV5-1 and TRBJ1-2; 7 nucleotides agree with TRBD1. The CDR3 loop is CASSLTGDYGYTF. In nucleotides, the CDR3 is TGCGCCAGCAGCTTGACAGGGGACTATGGCTACACCTTC. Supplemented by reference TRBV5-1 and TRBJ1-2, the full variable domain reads KAGVTQTPRYLIKTRGQQVTLSCSPISGHRSVSWYQQTPGQGLQFLFEYFSETQRNKGNFPGRFSGRQFSNSRSEMNVSTLELGDSALYLCASSLTGDYGYTFGSGTRLTVV.